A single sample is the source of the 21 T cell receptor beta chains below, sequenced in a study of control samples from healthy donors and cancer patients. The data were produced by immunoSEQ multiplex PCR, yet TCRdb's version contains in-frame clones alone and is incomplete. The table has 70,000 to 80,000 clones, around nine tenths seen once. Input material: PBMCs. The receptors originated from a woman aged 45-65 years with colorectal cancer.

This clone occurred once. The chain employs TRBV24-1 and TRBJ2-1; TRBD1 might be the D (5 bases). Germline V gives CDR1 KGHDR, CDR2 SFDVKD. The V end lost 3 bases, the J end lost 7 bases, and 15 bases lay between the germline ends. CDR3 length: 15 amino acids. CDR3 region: CATSDRAGRVNEQFF. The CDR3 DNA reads TGTGCCACCAGTGATAGGGCAGGGCGAGTGAATGAGCAGTTCTTC.

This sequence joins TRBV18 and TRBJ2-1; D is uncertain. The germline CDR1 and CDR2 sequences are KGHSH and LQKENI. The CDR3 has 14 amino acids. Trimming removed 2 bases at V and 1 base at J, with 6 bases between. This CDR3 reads CASSPVNSYNEQFF. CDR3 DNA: TGTGCCAGCTCACCAGTTAATTCCTACAATGAGCAGTTCTTC. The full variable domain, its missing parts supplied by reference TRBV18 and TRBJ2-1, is NAGVMQNPRHLVRRRGQEARLRCSPMKGHSHVYWYRQLPEEGLKFMVYLQKENIIDESGMPKERFSAEFPKEGPSILRIQQVVRGDSAAYFCASSPVNSYNEQFFGPGTRLTVL.

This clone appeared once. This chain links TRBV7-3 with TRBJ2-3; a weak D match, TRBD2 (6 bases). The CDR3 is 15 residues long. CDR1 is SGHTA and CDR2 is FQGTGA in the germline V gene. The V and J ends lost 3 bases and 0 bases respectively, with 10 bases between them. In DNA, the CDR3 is TGTGCCAGCAGCTTCGCCGGGAGCAGCACAGATACGCAGTATTTT. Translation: CASSFAGSSTDTQYF.

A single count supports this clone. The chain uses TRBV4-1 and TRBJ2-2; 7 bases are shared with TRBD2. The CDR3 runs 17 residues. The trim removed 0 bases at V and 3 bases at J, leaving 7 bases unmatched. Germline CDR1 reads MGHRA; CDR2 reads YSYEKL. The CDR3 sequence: CASSQEGRGPYTGELFF. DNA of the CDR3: TGCGCCAGCAGCCAAGAAGGGAGGGGCCCCTACACCGGGGAGCTGTTTTTT.

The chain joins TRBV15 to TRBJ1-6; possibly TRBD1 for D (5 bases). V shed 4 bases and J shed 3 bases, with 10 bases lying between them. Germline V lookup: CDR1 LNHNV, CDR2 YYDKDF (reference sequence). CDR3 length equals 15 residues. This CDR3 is CATSIEGNYNSPLHF. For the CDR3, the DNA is TGTGCCACCAGCATTGAGGGGAACTATAATTCACCCCTCCACTTT.

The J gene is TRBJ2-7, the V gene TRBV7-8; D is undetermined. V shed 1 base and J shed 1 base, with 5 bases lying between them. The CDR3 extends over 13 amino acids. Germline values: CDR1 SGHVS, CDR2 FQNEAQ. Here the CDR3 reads CASSLVQSYEQYV. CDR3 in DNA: TGTGCCAGCAGCTTAGTCCAGTCCTACGAGCAGTACGTC.

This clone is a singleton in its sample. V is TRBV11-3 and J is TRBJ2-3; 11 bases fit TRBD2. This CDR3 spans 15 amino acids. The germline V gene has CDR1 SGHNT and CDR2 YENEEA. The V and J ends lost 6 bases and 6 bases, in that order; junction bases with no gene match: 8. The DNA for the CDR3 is TGTGCCAGCAGTTTTAGCGGGGGGGCCTGGGATACGCAGTATTTT. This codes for CASSFSGGAWDTQYF.

The CDR3 DNA follows: TGTGCCAGCAGTATCTTAGAGGCCCATACGCAGTATTTT. Residues: CASSILEAHTQYF. V gene TRBV2 combines with J gene TRBJ2-3, with unresolved D. The germline V gene has CDR1 SNHLY and CDR2 FYNNEI. The CDR3 is made up of 13 amino acids. Trimming pared 5 bases from V and 7 bases from J, leaving 13 bases between.

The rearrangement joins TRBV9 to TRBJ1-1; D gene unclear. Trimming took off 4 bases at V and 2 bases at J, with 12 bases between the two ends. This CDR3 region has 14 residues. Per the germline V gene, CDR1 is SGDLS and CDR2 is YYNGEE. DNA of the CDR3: TGTGCCAGCAGCACCGGCCCGGTAAACACTGAAGCTTTCTTT. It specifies CASSTGPVNTEAFF.

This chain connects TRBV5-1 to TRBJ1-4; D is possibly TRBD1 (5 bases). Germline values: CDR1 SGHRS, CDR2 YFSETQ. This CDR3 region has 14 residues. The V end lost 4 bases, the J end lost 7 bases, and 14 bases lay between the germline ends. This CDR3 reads CASSPGGAGEKLFF. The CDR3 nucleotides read TGCGCCAGCAGCCCGGGTGGGGCGGGTGAAAAACTGTTTTTT.

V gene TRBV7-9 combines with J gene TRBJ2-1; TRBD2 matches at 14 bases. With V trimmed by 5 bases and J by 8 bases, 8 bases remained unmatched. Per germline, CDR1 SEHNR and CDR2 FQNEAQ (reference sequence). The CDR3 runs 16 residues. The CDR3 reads CASSARLAGGQDEQFF. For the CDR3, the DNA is TGTGCCAGCAGCGCGAGACTAGCGGGGGGGCAGGATGAGCAGTTCTTC.

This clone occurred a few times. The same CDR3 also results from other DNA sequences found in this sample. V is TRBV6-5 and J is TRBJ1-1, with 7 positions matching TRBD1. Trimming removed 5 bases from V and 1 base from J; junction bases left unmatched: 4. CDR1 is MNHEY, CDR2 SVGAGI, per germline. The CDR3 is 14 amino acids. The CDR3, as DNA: TGTGCCAGCAGTACTGGGACAGAGAACACTGAAGCTTTCTTT. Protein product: CASSTGTENTEAFF.

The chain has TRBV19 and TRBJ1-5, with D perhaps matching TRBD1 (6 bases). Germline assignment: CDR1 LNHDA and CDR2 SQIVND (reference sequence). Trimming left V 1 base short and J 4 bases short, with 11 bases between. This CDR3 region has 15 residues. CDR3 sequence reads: CASSIVGGQNQPQHF. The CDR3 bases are TGTGCCAGTAGTATAGTGGGAGGACAGAATCAGCCCCAGCATTTT.

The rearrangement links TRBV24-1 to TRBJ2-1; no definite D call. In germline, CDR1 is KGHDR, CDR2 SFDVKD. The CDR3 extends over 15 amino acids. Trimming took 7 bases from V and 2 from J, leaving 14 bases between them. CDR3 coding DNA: TGTGCCACCAGACCCTCCGAAGGTGCCTACAATGAGCAGTTCTTC. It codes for CATRPSEGAYNEQFF.

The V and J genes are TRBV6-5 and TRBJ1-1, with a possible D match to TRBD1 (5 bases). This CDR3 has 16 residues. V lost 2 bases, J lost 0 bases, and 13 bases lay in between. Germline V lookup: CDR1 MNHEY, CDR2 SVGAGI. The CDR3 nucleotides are TGTGCCAGCAGTTACATGAGTGGGGCATTGAACACTGAAGCTTTCTTT. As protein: CASSYMSGALNTEAFF.

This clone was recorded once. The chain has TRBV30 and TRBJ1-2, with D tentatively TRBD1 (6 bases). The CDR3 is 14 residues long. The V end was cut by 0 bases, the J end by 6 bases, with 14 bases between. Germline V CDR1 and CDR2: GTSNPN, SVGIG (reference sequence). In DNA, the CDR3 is TGTGCCTGGAGTGTCGTGGGGGGGGGCGATGGCTACACCTTC. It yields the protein CAWSVVGGGDGYTF.

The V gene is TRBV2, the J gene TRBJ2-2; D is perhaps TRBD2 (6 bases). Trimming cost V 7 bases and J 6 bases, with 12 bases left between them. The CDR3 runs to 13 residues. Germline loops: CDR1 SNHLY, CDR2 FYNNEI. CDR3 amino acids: CASTQGGAGELFF. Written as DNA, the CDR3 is TGTGCCAGCACCCAGGGAGGAGCCGGGGAGCTGTTTTTT. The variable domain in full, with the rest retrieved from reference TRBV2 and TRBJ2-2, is EPEVTQTPSHQVTQMGQEVILRCVPISNHLYFYWYRQILGQKVEFLVSFYNNEISEKSEIFDDQFSVERPDGSNFTLKIRSTKLEDSAMYFCASTQGGAGELFFGEGSRLTVL.

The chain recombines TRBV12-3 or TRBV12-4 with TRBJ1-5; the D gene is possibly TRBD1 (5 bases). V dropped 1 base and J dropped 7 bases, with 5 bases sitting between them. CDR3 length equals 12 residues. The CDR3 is CASSLGGQPQHF. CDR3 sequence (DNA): TGTGCCAGCAGTTTAGGGGGCCAGCCCCAGCATTTT.

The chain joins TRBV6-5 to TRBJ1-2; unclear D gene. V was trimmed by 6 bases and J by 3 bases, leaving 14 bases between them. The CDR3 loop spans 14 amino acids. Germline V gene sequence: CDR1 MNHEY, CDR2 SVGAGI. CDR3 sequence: CASSQSENYYGYTF. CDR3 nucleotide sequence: TGTGCCAGCAGCCAAAGTGAAAACTACTATGGCTACACCTTC.

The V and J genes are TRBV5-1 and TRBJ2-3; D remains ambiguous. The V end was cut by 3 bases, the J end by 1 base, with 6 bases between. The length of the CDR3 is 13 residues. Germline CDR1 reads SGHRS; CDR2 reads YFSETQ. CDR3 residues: CASSYAGTDTQYF. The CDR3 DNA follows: TGCGCCAGCAGCTACGCGGGCACAGATACGCAGTATTTT.

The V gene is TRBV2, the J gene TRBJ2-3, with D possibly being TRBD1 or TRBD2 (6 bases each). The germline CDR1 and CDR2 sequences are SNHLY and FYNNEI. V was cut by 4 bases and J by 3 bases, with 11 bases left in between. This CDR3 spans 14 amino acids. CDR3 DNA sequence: TGTGCCAGCAGTGTCCGGGGGCAAACAGATACGCAGTATTTT. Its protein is CASSVRGQTDTQYF.